One sample yielded the 30 T cell receptor beta chains listed below, sequenced in a study of blood T cell repertoires in COVID-19. The method was immunoSEQ multiplex PCR; TCRdb's version includes in-frame clones alone and lacks a portion of them. The table includes nearly 200,000 clones, approximately 80% detected once. The sample was peripheral blood. Source of these receptors: a human donor with acute or convalescent COVID-19. The donor label of this sample is uncertain.

The chain is built from TRBV6-5 and TRBJ2-4, with D possibly matching TRBD2 (7 bases). CDR1 and CDR2 (germline): MNHEY, SVGAGI. V lost 2 bases and J 5 bases, leaving 13 bases between the germline ends. The CDR3 is made up of 15 amino acids. CDR3 loop: CASSYGGGGQNIQYF. The CDR3 nucleotides are TGTGCCAGCAGTTACGGGGGCGGGGGACAAAACATTCAGTACTTC.

The chain has TRBV6-1 and TRBJ2-6; 10 bases match TRBD2. CDR1 MNHNS and CDR2 SASEGT come from the germline V gene. J lost 0 bases, V lost 1 base, and 9 bases had no gene match. The CDR3 length is 20 residues. DNA for the CDR3: TGTGCCAGCAGTGAAGGTAGGACTAGCGGAGGGGGCTCTGGGGCCAACGTCCTGACTTTC. It translates to CASSEGRTSGGGSGANVLTF.

J is TRBJ2-2 and V is TRBV28, with D possibly matching TRBD1 (6 bases). The germline V gene encodes CDR1 MDHEN and CDR2 SYDVKM. The CDR3 runs to 15 residues. Trimming removed 2 bases from V and 2 bases from J, with 9 bases in between. The CDR3 sequence is CASSLAGVNTGELFF. CDR3 bases: TGTGCCAGCAGTTTAGCAGGGGTTAACACCGGGGAGCTGTTTTTT.

This clone was recorded once. The J gene is TRBJ1-1, the V gene TRBV11-2, with D hard to call. The CDR3 is 13 amino acids. Trimming took 3 bases from V and 3 from J, leaving 8 bases between them. Germline V gene sequence: CDR1 SGHAT, CDR2 FQNNGV. As DNA, the CDR3 is TGTGCCAGCAGCTTTTCGGTGGACACTGAAGCTTTCTTT. It codes for CASSFSVDTEAFF.

The V gene is TRBV5-1, the J gene TRBJ1-3; the match to TRBD1 covers 12 bases. With 0 bases clipped from V and 4 bases from J, the junction kept 8 bases outside the gene matches. The germline V gene has CDR1 SGHRS and CDR2 YFSETQ. The CDR3 sequence is 18 residues long. The CDR3 loop reads CASSLAGTGGAGGNTIYF. The CDR3 DNA follows: TGCGCCAGCAGCTTGGCCGGGACAGGGGGCGCGGGAGGAAACACCATATATTTT. Variable domain in full (rest from reference TRBV5-1 and TRBJ1-3): KAGVTQTPRYLIKTRGQQVTLSCSPISGHRSVSWYQQTPGQGLQFLFEYFSETQRNKGNFPGRFSGRQFSNSRSEMNVSTLELGDSALYLCASSLAGTGGAGGNTIYFGEGSWLTVV.

This CDR3 reads CASSSTGTLQETQYF. In DNA, the CDR3 is TGTGCCAGCAGCTCGACAGGGACTTTGCAAGAGACCCAGTACTTC. The gene calls are TRBV7-2 and TRBJ2-5, with D possibly being TRBD1 (7 bases). CDR1 SGHTA and CDR2 FQGNSA come from the germline V gene. Trimming stripped 4 bases from V and 2 bases from J, with 14 bases between. The CDR3 contains 15 residues.

This clone was counted a few times. The chain links TRBV6-5 to TRBJ1-6; 7 nucleotides line up with TRBD1. The CDR3 spans 15 residues. CDR1 MNHEY and CDR2 SVGAGI come from the germline V gene. V dropped 7 bases and J dropped 10; count of bases not matched to a gene: 13. CDR3 residues: CASILIEGAGSPLHF. CDR3 nucleotide sequence: TGTGCCAGCATATTAATAGAGGGGGCAGGGTCACCCCTCCACTTT.

This clone has only one observation. V gene TRBV2 combines with J gene TRBJ2-3; tentatively, D is TRBD2 (5 bases). CDR1 is SNHLY, CDR2 FYNNEI, per germline. V shed 5 bases and J shed 4 bases, with 10 bases lying between them. This CDR3 contains 13 residues. The CDR3 DNA is TGTGCCAGCAGTATCCTACTAGCAGATACGCAGTATTTT. Translating it yields CASSILLADTQYF.

The chain carries TRBV9 and TRBJ2-2; 7 bases agree with TRBD1. V lost 4 bases to trimming and J lost 6 bases; unmatched junction nucleotides: 9. Germline CDR1 and CDR2: SGDLS and YYNGEE. The CDR3 runs to 15 residues. Here the CDR3 reads CASSPRQGLSGELFF. The CDR3 bases are TGTGCCAGCAGCCCAAGACAGGGTCTCTCCGGGGAGCTGTTTTTT.

This clone occurred once. This chain connects TRBV5-5 to TRBJ1-3, with D tentatively TRBD1 (6 bases). The CDR3 is made up of 15 amino acids. Trimming left V 4 bases short and J 2 bases short, with 13 bases between. Germline CDR1 SGHKS, CDR2 YYEKEE (reference sequence). Here the CDR3 reads CASSVQGSTGNTIYF. Here the CDR3 DNA reads TGTGCCAGCAGCGTGCAGGGGTCCACTGGAAACACCATATATTTT.

This rearrangement joins TRBV7-2 to TRBJ1-5, with D possibly matching TRBD1 (5 bases). The V end was cut by 1 base, the J end by 0 bases, with 10 bases between. Germline values: CDR1 SGHTA, CDR2 FQGNSA. This CDR3 is 16 amino acids long. CDR3 DNA: TGTGCCAGCAGCTTAGGACAGTCCTATAGCAATCAGCCCCAGCATTTT. It translates to CASSLGQSYSNQPQHF.

The chain uses TRBV5-1 and TRBJ2-2; D is uncertain. The CDR3 covers 12 residues. Trimming pared 2 bases from V and 6 bases from J, leaving 5 bases between. From germline, CDR1 is SGHRS and CDR2 YFSETQ. Here the CDR3 DNA reads TGCGCCAGCAGCTTCCCTCCCGGGGAGCTGTTTTTT. Protein sequence: CASSFPPGELFF.

This clone was seen a few times. V usage is TRBV18 and J usage is TRBJ1-2; TRBD1 agrees at 9 bases. In germline, CDR1 is KGHSH, CDR2 LQKENI. CDR3 length: 15 amino acids. Unmatched junction bases numbered 5, after V lost 2 bases and J lost 4 bases. The CDR3 DNA sequence: TGTGCCAGCTCACCAAACCTGGGACAGGGCTATGGCTACACCTTC. This translates into CASSPNLGQGYGYTF.

The chain carries TRBV3-1 (or the pseudogene TRBV3-2) and TRBJ2-7, with TRBD2 matching 8 bases. CDR1 and CDR2 from the germline V gene are LGHDT and YNNKEL (reference sequence). Trimming took 4 bases from V and 2 from J; bases not matched to a gene: 4. The CDR3 contains 14 residues. CDR3 nucleotide sequence: TGTGCCAGCAGCCCCAGCGGGAGTCCCTACGAGCAGTACTTC. This translates into CASSPSGSPYEQYF.

This sequence joins TRBV4-3 and TRBJ2-7, with 12 nucleotides matching TRBD2. Losses at the gene ends were 3 bases for V and 5 bases for J; bases not matched to a gene: 8. Germline V gene data show CDR1 as LGHNA and CDR2 as YSLEER. There are 16 residues in the CDR3. This CDR3 reads CASSQERLAGVHEQYF. The CDR3 region has the DNA TGCGCCAGCAGCCAGGAGCGACTAGCGGGAGTCCACGAGCAGTACTTC.

The V call is TRBV5-6, the J call TRBJ1-6, with D perhaps matching TRBD1 (6 bases). Trimming pared 1 base from V and 5 bases from J, leaving 10 bases between. The CDR3 totals 15 residues. The germline gives CDR1 SGHDT, CDR2 YYEEEE. The CDR3 spells CASSLLDRNNSPLHF. CDR3 DNA sequence: TGTGCCAGCAGCTTGTTGGACAGAAATAATTCACCCCTCCACTTT.

V usage is TRBV29-1 and J usage is TRBJ1-4, with D perhaps TRBD1 (5 bases). Trimming cost V 6 bases and J 5 bases, with 13 bases left between them. This CDR3 is built from 13 residues. The germline V gene has CDR1 SQVTM and CDR2 ANQGSEA. For the CDR3, the DNA is TGCAGCGTGCAAGGGGTGGGGAATGAAAAACTGTTTTTT. It translates to CSVQGVGNEKLFF.

The chain uses TRBV7-3 and TRBJ2-1; the match to TRBD2 covers 8 bases. Unmatched junction bases numbered 3, after V lost 5 bases and J lost 0 bases. From germline, CDR1 is SGHTA and CDR2 FQGTGA. The CDR3 totals 15 residues. The CDR3 coding sequence is TGTGCCAGCAGCGTTAGCGGGAACTCCTACAATGAGCAGTTCTTC. Its protein is CASSVSGNSYNEQFF.

Worth noting for this clone: Other DNA variants within this sample encode the same CDR3. This chain connects TRBV5-1 to TRBJ1-3; 8 bases match TRBD1. The CDR3 is 17 amino acids. The germline V gene has CDR1 SGHRS and CDR2 YFSETQ. V shed 4 bases, J shed 0 bases, and the junction held 9 bases outside the gene matches. The CDR3 is CASSPGQGLSSGNTIYF. The CDR3 nucleotides read TGCGCCAGCAGCCCCGGACAGGGCCTGAGCTCTGGAAACACCATATATTTT.

The chain has TRBV27 and TRBJ1-1; D uncertain. V was trimmed by 6 bases and J by 0 bases, leaving 17 bases between them. Germline V gene lookup returns CDR1 MNHEY and CDR2 SMNVEV (reference sequence). The CDR3 consists of 16 residues. In DNA, the CDR3 is TGTGCCAGCAGCCAGAGAGGTCGACTCATGAACACTGAAGCTTTCTTT. This encodes CASSQRGRLMNTEAFF.

The chain employs TRBV3-1 (or the pseudogene TRBV3-2) and TRBJ1-1, with TRBD1 matching 8 bases. The CDR3 has 14 amino acids. Germline V gene lookup returns CDR1 LGHDT and CDR2 YNNKEL (reference sequence). V lost 4 bases to trimming and J lost 2 bases; unmatched junction nucleotides: 3. The CDR3 sequence: CASSLGTGNTEAFF. In DNA, the CDR3 is TGTGCCAGCAGCCTTGGGACAGGCAACACTGAAGCTTTCTTT.

This clone was counted only a few times. V usage is TRBV10-3 and J usage is TRBJ2-2, with TRBD2 matching 11 bases. The CDR3 length is 16 residues. V trimming: 6 bases; J trimming: 6 bases; junction bases outside the gene matches: 9. Germline CDR1 and CDR2: ENHRY and SYGVKD. Here the CDR3 DNA reads TGTGCCATCAGAACGAAGACTAGCGGGAAATCCGGGGAGCTGTTTTTT. Translating gives CAIRTKTSGKSGELFF.

CDR3: CAWSTGTGIHGYTF. The DNA of the CDR3 is TGTGCCTGGAGTACCGGGACAGGGATCCATGGCTACACCTTC. The chain joins TRBV30 to TRBJ1-2; TRBD1 matches at 9 bases. J lost 6 bases, V lost 2 bases, and 7 bases had no gene match. The CDR3 covers 14 residues. Germline V CDR1 and CDR2: GTSNPN, SVGIG (reference sequence).

This chain joins TRBV7-9 and TRBJ2-1; 14 nucleotides agree with TRBD2. CDR3 size: 16 residues. CDR1 SEHNR and CDR2 FQNEAQ come from the germline V gene (reference sequence). Germline trimming cut 5 bases from V and 9 bases from J; bases unmatched to any gene: 9. The CDR3 DNA is TGTGCCAGCAGCCTACCGGGACTAGCGGGAGTGACTGAGCAGTTCTTC. Amino acids: CASSLPGLAGVTEQFF. The full variable domain, its missing parts supplied by reference TRBV7-9 and TRBJ2-1, is DTGVSQNPRHKITKRGQNVTFRCDPISEHNRLYWYRQTLGQGPEFLTYFQNEAQLEKSRLLSDRFSAERPKGSFSTLEIQRTEQGDSAMYLCASSLPGLAGVTEQFFGPGTRLTVL.

V usage is TRBV6-1 and J usage is TRBJ2-7, with D hard to call. The V and J ends lost 1 base and 0 bases respectively, with 13 bases between them. The CDR3 has 16 amino acids. Germline-derived CDR1 and CDR2 are MNHNS and SASEGT. DNA for the CDR3: TGTGCCAGCAGTGAAGGCGTCGGGTTCAGCTCCTACGAGCAGTACTTC. Translation gives CASSEGVGFSSYEQYF.

The V call is TRBV4-2, the J call TRBJ1-2, with a weak D call TRBD1 (6 bases). Germline assignment: CDR1 LGHNA and CDR2 YNFKEQ. CDR3 length: 13 amino acids. The germline V and J ends were trimmed by 1 base and 4 bases, with 7 bases remaining between them. The chain's CDR3 is CASSQGTVYGYTF. CDR3 in DNA: TGTGCCAGCAGCCAAGGGACAGTCTATGGCTACACCTTC.

This chain uses TRBV10-3 with TRBJ2-2, with 9 bases identical to TRBD2. V gave up 6 bases and J gave up 2 bases; unmatched junction bases: 1. Germline lookup yields CDR1 ENHRY and CDR2 SYGVKD. The CDR3 contains 14 residues. CDR3 sequence reads: CAIRGLANTGELFF. The CDR3 region has the DNA TGTGCCATCAGGGGACTAGCTAACACCGGGGAGCTGTTTTTT.

The J gene is TRBJ2-2, the V gene TRBV7-2; D gene uncertain. The germline CDR1 and CDR2 sequences are SGHTA and FQGNSA. The CDR3 runs 14 residues. Trimming took off 7 bases at V and 5 bases at J, with 14 bases between the two ends. This chain's CDR3 is CASTLRLATGELFF. CDR3 nucleotides: TGTGCCAGCACCCTAAGACTGGCAACCGGGGAGCTGTTTTTT.

This clone was seen a few times. The identical CDR3 is also encoded by other nucleotide sequences in the sample. V usage is TRBV19 and J usage is TRBJ2-7; TRBD2 matches at 10 bases. Trimming cost V 2 bases and J 1 base; bases outside gene matches: 2. Germline V gene sequence: CDR1 LNHDA, CDR2 SQIVND (reference sequence). The CDR3 extends over 15 amino acids. For the CDR3, the DNA is TGTGCCAGTAGTATAAGGACTAGCGGTTCCTACGAGCAGTACTTC. Protein: CASSIRTSGSYEQYF.

Note on this clone: Additional DNA sequences in this sample encode the identical CDR3. This chain links TRBV5-1 with TRBJ2-2; possibly TRBD1 for D (6 bases). The CDR3 runs to 15 residues. The V gene lost 5 bases and the J gene lost 0 bases, with 11 bases spanning the gap. Germline V gives CDR1 SGHRS, CDR2 YFSETQ. In DNA, the CDR3 is TGCGCCAGCAGTGGTGGGACATCGAACACCGGGGAGCTGTTTTTT. Translation: CASSGGTSNTGELFF.